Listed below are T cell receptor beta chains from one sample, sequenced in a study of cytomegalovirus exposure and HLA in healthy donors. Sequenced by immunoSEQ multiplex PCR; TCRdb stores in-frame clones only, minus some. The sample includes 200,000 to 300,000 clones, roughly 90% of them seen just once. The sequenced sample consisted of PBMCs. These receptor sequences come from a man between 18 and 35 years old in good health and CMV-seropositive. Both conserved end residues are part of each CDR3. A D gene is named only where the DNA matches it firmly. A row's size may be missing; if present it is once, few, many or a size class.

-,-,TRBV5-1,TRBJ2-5,CASSPGRARGAETQYF,TGCGCCAGCAGCCCTGGAAGAGCTAGAGGAGCTGAGACCCAGTACTTC
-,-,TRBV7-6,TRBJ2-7,CASSSGLMYEQYF,TGTGCCAGCAGCTCGGGACTTATGTACGAGCAGTACTTC
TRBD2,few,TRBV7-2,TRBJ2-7,CASSLTSGSSYEQYF,TGTGCCAGCAGCTTAACTAGCGGGAGCTCCTACGAGCAGTACTTC
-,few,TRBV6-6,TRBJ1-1,CASSYYPRWSQAEAFF,TGTGCCAGCAGTTACTACCCCCGTTGGAGTCAGGCTGAAGCTTTCTTT
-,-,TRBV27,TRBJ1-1,CASSLGNREAEAFF,TGTGCCAGCAGTTTGGGGAACAGGGAGGCTGAAGCTTTCTTT
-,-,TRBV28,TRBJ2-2,CASIPGLPNTGELFF,TGTGCCAGCATCCCTGGACTACCCAACACCGGGGAGCTGTTTTTT
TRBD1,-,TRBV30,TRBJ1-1,CAWSTRGRKAFF,TGTGCCTGGAGTACTAGGGGGCGGAAAGCTTTCTTT
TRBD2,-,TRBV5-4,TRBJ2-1,CASSLGGSNSYNEQFF,TGTGCCAGCAGCTTGGGCGGGAGTAACTCCTACAATGAGCAGTTCTTC
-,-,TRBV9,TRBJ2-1,CASSVAVYNEQFF,TGTGCCAGCAGCGTAGCCGTATACAATGAGCAGTTCTTC
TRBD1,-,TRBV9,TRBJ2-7,CASSPGTENYEQYF,TGTGCCAGCAGCCCAGGGACAGAAAACTACGAGCAGTACTTC
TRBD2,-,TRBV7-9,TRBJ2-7,CASSQPAGEQYF,TGTGCCAGCAGCCAGCCAGCGGGAGAGCAGTACTTC
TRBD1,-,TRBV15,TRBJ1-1,CATSRASGTGYTEAFF,TGTGCCACCAGCAGGGCATCCGGGACAGGGTACACTGAAGCTTTCTTT
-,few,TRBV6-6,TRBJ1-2,CASLSRGERGYTF,TGTGCCAGCTTATCGAGGGGGGAGCGTGGCTACACCTTC
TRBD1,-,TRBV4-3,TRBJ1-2,CASSQDYGTDLYFNYGYTF,TGCGCCAGCAGCCAAGATTATGGGACAGACCTATACTTTAACTATGGCTACACCTTC
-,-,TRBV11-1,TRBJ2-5,CASSPSREAQETQYF,TGTGCCAGCAGCCCCTCCCGGGAAGCTCAAGAGACCCAGTACTTC
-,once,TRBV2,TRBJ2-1,CASMRRGGDSSYNEQFF,TGTGCCAGCATGAGGAGGGGGGGGGACAGCTCCTACAATGAGCAGTTCTTC